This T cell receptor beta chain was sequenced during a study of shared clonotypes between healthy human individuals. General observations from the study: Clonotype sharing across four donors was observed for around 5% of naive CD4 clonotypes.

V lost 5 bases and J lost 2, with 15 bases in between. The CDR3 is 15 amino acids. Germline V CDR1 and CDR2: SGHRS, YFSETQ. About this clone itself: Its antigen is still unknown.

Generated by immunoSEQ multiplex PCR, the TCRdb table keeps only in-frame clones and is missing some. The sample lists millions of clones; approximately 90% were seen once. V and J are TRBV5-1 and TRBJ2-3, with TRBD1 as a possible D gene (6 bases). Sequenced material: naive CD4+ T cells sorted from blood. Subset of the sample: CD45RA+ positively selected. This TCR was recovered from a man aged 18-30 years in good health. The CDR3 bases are TGCGCCAGCAGGCTTCGGACAGCGGTCACAGATACGCAGTATTTT. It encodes CASRLRTAVTDTQYF.